This T cell receptor (beta chain) appears in the sequencing data of a study of OX40 agonist ivuxolimab in advanced cancers. Study-level information: A male proportion of about 86% was recorded, with mean age approximately 57 years and range about 20 to 85.

Study-level points and caveats: Antigen specificity was not determined for the expanded peripheral T cells.

Patients had blood sampled at baseline and again on cycle 4 day 1 and cycle 7 day 1. The repertoire was sequenced with immunoSEQ multiplex PCR; TCRdb's copy has only in-frame clones and lacks some. This table holds 95,000 to 100,000 clones, about 80% found once. In regard to this clone: The antigen remains undetermined.

Germline CDR1 reads SGDLS; CDR2 reads YYNGEE. The V gene end was trimmed by 4 bases and the J gene end by 0 bases; junction bases not matched to a gene: 6. The CDR3 is 15 residues long. The sample in question was CD4+ or CD8+ T cells sorted from blood, obtained in a trial of the OX40 agonist ivuxolimab. The TCR originated in an adult with an advanced solid tumor such as melanoma, head and neck, liver or kidney cancer. V gene TRBV9 combines with J gene TRBJ1-2; 7 bases align to TRBD1. CDR3 sequence (DNA): TGTGCCAGCAGCCCCCGGGACAGATCTAACTATGGCTACACCTTC. Protein sequence: CASSPRDRSNYGYTF.